This TCR beta chain was identified during a study of T-cell memory formation after mild COVID-19. About the research overall: TCR clusters were mostly donor specific. Study-wide findings and caveats: Of the contracting clones, CD4+ ones lay mainly in CM and EM, and CD8+ ones in EMRA. Contracting clones, day 15 to 85, had balanced CD4/CD8, and later expanders favored CD4+.

This clonotype was counted a few times. Its matching antigen is unknown. In TCRdb, the 5' RACE reads were re-called with MiXCR into one record per CDR3 protein. The sample consists of 180,000 or so distinct CDR3 sequences, 11% of them appearing once. The TCR originated in a man between 18 and 35 years old who had mild COVID-19 (a few samples of this study predate the infection). Cell type and time point are not known. Sample: PBMCs or a T cell subset sorted from them (not recorded which).

CDR3 in DNA: TGTGCCACATACTCGTGGGGTTCGGGAGATACGCAGTATTTT. The encoded protein is CATYSWGSGDTQYF. The chain links TRBV7-9 to TRBJ2-3, with no clear D. Germline V gene sequence: CDR1 SEHNR, CDR2 FQNEAQ (reference sequence). V was clipped by 10 bases and J by 5 bases, with 19 bases between them. The CDR3 sequence is 14 residues long.